This T cell receptor beta chain was sequenced during a study of blood T cell repertoires in COVID-19. Study summary: T cells, B-cell-depleted T cells, or PBMCs supplied cDNA or gDNA.

CDR3 length: 14 amino acids. Germline values: CDR1 KGHSH, CDR2 LQKENI. Trimming cost V 6 bases and J 8 bases; bases outside gene matches: 7. Authors' methods: Amplification with reference gene primers provided the estimates of nucleated cell counts. The protocol was immunoSEQ multiplex PCR, while the TCRdb copy is restricted to in-frame clones and leaves out a portion. V, J and clone size reflect that table, while D and trimming were determined from the DNA. Here the sample spans just under 150,000 clones, 84% being singletons. The sample comprised peripheral blood. This chain links TRBV18 with TRBJ1-4; 9 bases fit TRBD1. This clonotype was sampled from a human donor in a cohort sampled during active COVID-19. CDR3 DNA: TGTGCCAGCTCCCCGACAGGGGGGAAGGAAAAACTGTTTTTT. The encoded protein is CASSPTGGKEKLFF.